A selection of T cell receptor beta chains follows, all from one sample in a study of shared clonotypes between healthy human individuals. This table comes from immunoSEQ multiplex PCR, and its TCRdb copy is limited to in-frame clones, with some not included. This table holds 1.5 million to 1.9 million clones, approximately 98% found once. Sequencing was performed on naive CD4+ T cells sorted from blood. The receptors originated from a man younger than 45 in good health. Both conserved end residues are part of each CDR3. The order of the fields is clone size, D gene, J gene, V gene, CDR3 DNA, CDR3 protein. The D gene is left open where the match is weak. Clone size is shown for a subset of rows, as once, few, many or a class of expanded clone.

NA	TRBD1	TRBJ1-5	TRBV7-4	TGTGCCAGCAGCTGGGACAGGGTGTTTAATCAGCCCCAGCATTTT	CASSWDRVFNQPQHF
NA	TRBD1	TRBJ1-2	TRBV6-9	TGTGCCAGCAGACCGGGACAGCCAGCCGGCTACACCTTC	CASRPGQPAGYTF
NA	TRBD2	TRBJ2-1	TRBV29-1	TGCAGCGTTGGGGGACTAGCGGGAGGATCCTACAATGAGCAGTTCTTC	CSVGGLAGGSYNEQFF
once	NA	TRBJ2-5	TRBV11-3	TGTGCCAGCAGCTTAGGGCCGGGGAATCAAGAGACCCAGTACTTC	CASSLGPGNQETQYF
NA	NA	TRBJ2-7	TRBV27	TGTGCCAGCAGACAGGGTCCCTACGAGCAGTACTTC	CASRQGPYEQYF
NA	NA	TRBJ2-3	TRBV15	TGTGCCACCAGCAGGGGGGCGGCGGGAGGCACAGATACGCAGTATTTT	CATSRGAAGGTDTQYF
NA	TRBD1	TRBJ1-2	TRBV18	TGTGCCAGCTCACCACGGCCAGGGGGCACGTCTCTCCATGGCTACACCTTC	CASSPRPGGTSLHGYTF
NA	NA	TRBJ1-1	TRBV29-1	TGCAGCGTTGTTTACAGCATGAACACTGAAGCTTTCTTT	CSVVYSMNTEAFF
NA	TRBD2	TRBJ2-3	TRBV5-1	TGCGCCAGCAGCTTGGGCGGGACTAGCGGGACTAGTACGCAGTATTTT	CASSLGGTSGTSTQYF
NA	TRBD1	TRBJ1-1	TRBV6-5	TGTGCCAGCAGTTGGACAGGGGGCACTGAAGCTTTCTTT	CASSWTGGTEAFF
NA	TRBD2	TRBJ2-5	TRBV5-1	TGCGCCAGCAGCTCAACCTACCGGACTAGCGGGGAGGGGTACCAAGAGACCCAGTACTTC	CASSSTYRTSGEGYQETQYF
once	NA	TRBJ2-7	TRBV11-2	TGTGCCAGCAGCTTAGGGGGCAGGGACTACGAGCAGTACTTC	CASSLGGRDYEQYF
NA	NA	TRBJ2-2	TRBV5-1	TGCGCCAGCAGCAATACGAGGCGCACCGGGGAGCTGTTTTTT	CASSNTRRTGELFF
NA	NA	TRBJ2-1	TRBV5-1	TGCGCCAGCAGCCCGGCTCGCACTTTTCTGGATGAGCAGTTCTTC	CASSPARTFLDEQFF
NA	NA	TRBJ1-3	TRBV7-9	TGTGCCAGCAGCTTAGTGGCGGACACCATATATTTT	CASSLVADTIYF
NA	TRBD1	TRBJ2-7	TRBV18	TGTGCCAGCTCTCCCCTACAGGGGGACTACGAGCAGTACTTC	CASSPLQGDYEQYF
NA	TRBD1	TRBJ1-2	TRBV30	TGTGCCTGGAGTCATCGGACAGGGGATGGCTACACCTTC	CAWSHRTGDGYTF
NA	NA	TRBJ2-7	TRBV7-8	TGTGCCAGCAGCTTCCGGCGGGGAACCTACGAGCAGTACTTC	CASSFRRGTYEQYF
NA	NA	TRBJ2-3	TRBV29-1	TGCAGCGTTGAGGGCTTTCCAGGGGGCACAGATACGCAGTATTTT	CSVEGFPGGTDTQYF
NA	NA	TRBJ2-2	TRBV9	TGTGCCAGCAGCCAAATAGGTTCCGGGGAGCTGTTTTTT	CASSQIGSGELFF
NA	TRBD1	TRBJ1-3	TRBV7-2	TGTGCCAGCAGCCCACCGGGACAGCGCTCTGGAAACACCATATATTTT	CASSPPGQRSGNTIYF
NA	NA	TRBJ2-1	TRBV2	TGTGCCAGCAAAGTCGAGCAGGACAATGAGCAGTTCTTC	CASKVEQDNEQFF
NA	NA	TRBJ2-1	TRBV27	TGTGCCAGCAGTTTAGGACTATACAATGAGCAGTTCTTC	CASSLGLYNEQFF
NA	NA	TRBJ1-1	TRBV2	TGTGCCAGCCAGACGGGAAGTGAAGCTTTCTTT	CASQTGSEAFF
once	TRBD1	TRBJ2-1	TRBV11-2	TGTGCCAGCAGCCGATTCCGGGACAGGACCTTTAGGGGCTACAATGAGCAGTTCTTC	CASSRFRDRTFRGYNEQFF
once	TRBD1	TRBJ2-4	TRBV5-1	TGCGCCAGCAGCACATTGACAGGGTCGGCCAAAAACATTCAGTACTTC	CASSTLTGSAKNIQYF
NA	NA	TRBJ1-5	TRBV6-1	TGTGCCAGCAGTTATGTTCCGAGCAATCAGCCCCAGCATTTT	CASSYVPSNQPQHF
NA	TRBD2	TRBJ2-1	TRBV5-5	TGTGCCAGCAGCGAGAGGACTAGCGGGAACAATGAGCAGTTCTTC	CASSERTSGNNEQFF
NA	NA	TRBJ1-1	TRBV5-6	TGTGCCAGCAGTCCGGGGGTGAACACTGAAGCTTTCTTT	CASSPGVNTEAFF
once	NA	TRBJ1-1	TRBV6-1	TGTGCCAGCAGCGATACAGGGTTCAGTGAAGCTTTCTTT	CASSDTGFSEAFF
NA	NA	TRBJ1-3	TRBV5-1	TGCGCCAATCTACGGCACTCTGGAAACACCATATATTTT	CANLRHSGNTIYF